The 3 T cell receptor beta chains given below trace back to one sample, sequenced in a study of cytomegalovirus exposure and HLA in healthy donors. 13 Jbeta primers and 60 Vbeta primers were used for the PCR. Repertoires were generated with immunoSEQ multiplex PCR, while TCRdb's copy carries only in-frame clones and drops some. The sample table includes approximately 110,000 clones. Sample: PBMCs. These receptors were collected from a man aged 40-50 years in good health and CMV-seropositive.

The CDR3 DNA reads as TGTGCCACCGAGAGGGGGTTCGGAAACACTGAAGCTTTCTTT. It is translated as CATERGFGNTEAFF. The chain joins TRBV25-1 to TRBJ1-1; D may be TRBD1 (6 bases). Trimming stripped 10 bases from V and 2 bases from J, with 17 bases between. From germline, CDR1 is MGHDK and CDR2 SYGVNS. The CDR3 consists of 14 residues.

This chain connects TRBV29-1 to TRBJ1-1; D gene ambiguous. Per germline, CDR1 SQVTM and CDR2 ANQGSEA. Between the trimmed V and J ends, which lost 7 bases and 1 base, there was a span of 10 bases. The CDR3 is 12 residues long. The CDR3 region has the DNA TGCAGCGCCTACGGGGAGAACACTGAAGCTTTCTTT. This sequence encodes CSAYGENTEAFF.

CDR3: CASSDSPQPQHF. The CDR3 DNA sequence: TGTGCCAGCAGTGACTCTCCGCAGCCCCAGCATTTT. V and J are TRBV28 and TRBJ1-5; D is uncertain. Trimming removed 5 bases at V and 7 bases at J, with 9 bases between. The CDR3 extends over 12 amino acids. Germline CDR1 is MDHEN and CDR2 is SYDVKM.